Following are 13 T cell receptor beta chains from one sample sequenced in a study of beta chain features in type 1 diabetes. Study outcomes and limitations: Significant though moderate, a shortening of TCRB CDR3s appeared in all four CD4+ subsets of Type 1 diabetes patients.

These receptors' antigens are unknown. Every isolated RNA sample was fully reverse transcribed, so sequencing captured expressed TCRB transcripts. TCRdb's copy holds only in-frame clones and misses some; the assay was immunoSEQ multiplex PCR. Of more than 250,000 clones detected, approximately 16% appear once; the ten largest clones hold approximately 0.015%. The sequenced sample consisted of naive CD4+ T cells from blood. The origin of the receptors is a man between 18 and 35 years old with type 1 diabetes.

V and J are TRBV23-1 and TRBJ2-1, with D possibly matching TRBD1 (7 bases). TRBV23-1 is an open reading frame, and its role is uncertain. This CDR3 spans 14 amino acids. Between the trimmed V and J ends, which lost 1 base and 7 bases, there was a span of 11 bases. The CDR3 region has the DNA TGCGCCAGCAGTCAATGCGCAGGGGGGAATGAGCAGTTCTTC. The encoded protein is CASSQCAGGNEQFF.

Only a few counts were recorded for this clone. The gene calls are TRBV29-1 and TRBJ2-3; maybe TRBD1 (5 bases). The germline CDR1 and CDR2 sequences are SQVTM and ANQGSEA. With 7 bases removed from V and 7 bases from J, the gap between germline ends came to 12 bases. The CDR3 consists of 11 residues. This CDR3 reads CSAGRTNTQYF. The CDR3 DNA is TGCAGCGCCGGTAGGACAAATACGCAGTATTTT.

This chain uses TRBV28 with TRBJ2-7; D uncertain. The CDR3 is 13 amino acids. Trimming shortened V by 3 bases and J by 6 bases, and 12 bases separated the two germline ends. Germline V CDR1 and CDR2: MDHEN, SYDVKM. The CDR3 coding sequence is TGTGCCAGCAGTTTGGGCACCCAGGCCGAGCAGTACTTC. It codes for CASSLGTQAEQYF.

This clone has only a few counts. V gene TRBV28 combines with J gene TRBJ2-1; D uncertain. Germline values: CDR1 MDHEN, CDR2 SYDVKM. With 6 bases removed from V and 0 bases from J, the gap between germline ends came to 12 bases. CDR3 length equals 15 residues. The CDR3 region has the DNA TGTGCCAGCAGCCTAAGAACGGGCTCCTACAATGAGCAGTTCTTC. It codes for CASSLRTGSYNEQFF.

This clone has just a few counts. The chain uses TRBV5-4 and TRBJ2-1; D perhaps matches TRBD2 (6 bases). CDR1 is SGHNT and CDR2 is YYREEE in the germline V gene (reference sequence). V shed 0 bases and J shed 5 bases, with 18 bases lying between them. The CDR3 consists of 17 residues. CDR3 DNA: TGTGCCAGCAGCTTGGTCCTAGGGGACTCCACGAACAATGAGCAGTTCTTC. The encoded protein is CASSLVLGDSTNNEQFF.

This clone has more than one count but fewer than ten. The rearrangement links TRBV4-1 to TRBJ2-2, with a weak D call TRBD2 (5 bases). Germline V lookup: CDR1 MGHRA, CDR2 YSYEKL. The V end was cut by 0 bases, the J end by 1 base, with 15 bases between. The CDR3 sequence is 18 residues long. The CDR3 loop is CASSQEGGRGWNTGELFF. The CDR3 DNA reads as TGCGCCAGCAGCCAAGAAGGCGGCCGGGGTTGGAACACCGGGGAGCTGTTTTTT.

The rearrangement links TRBV5-1 to TRBJ1-2; D possibly corresponds to TRBD1 (6 bases). Germline assignment: CDR1 SGHRS and CDR2 YFSETQ. The CDR3 loop spans 14 amino acids. The V end was cut by 7 bases, the J end by 2 bases, with 15 bases between. CDR3 region: CASGRQDLNYGYTF. The DNA of the CDR3 is TGCGCCAGCGGAAGACAGGATTTAAACTATGGCTACACCTTC.

The chain joins TRBV14 to TRBJ1-6; the D gene is possibly TRBD1 (6 bases). Germline loops: CDR1 SGHDN, CDR2 FVKESK. This CDR3 has 16 residues. V was pared by 4 bases and J by 7 bases, with 17 bases between. DNA for the CDR3: TGTGCCAGCAGCCGTACAGGGTATTCTTCGAATTCACCCCTCCACTTT. Protein product: CASSRTGYSSNSPLHF.

This clone was counted a few times. The chain is built from TRBV7-2 and TRBJ1-5, with D unclear. The CDR3 contains 14 residues. The V and J ends lost 5 bases and 6 bases respectively, with 14 bases between them. Germline CDR1 is SGHTA and CDR2 is FQGNSA. The CDR3 loop is CASSIREVGQPQHF. The CDR3 bases are TGTGCCAGCAGCATTCGGGAAGTCGGTCAGCCCCAGCATTTT.

The sample holds a few counts of this clone. V gene TRBV4-2 combines with J gene TRBJ2-7, with D perhaps TRBD1 (6 bases). This CDR3 region has 16 residues. Looked up from germline, CDR1 is LGHNA and CDR2 is YNFKEQ. V lost 4 bases, J lost 7 bases, and 23 bases lay in between. This CDR3 is CASSLPQGSPDVEQYF. The CDR3 nucleotides read TGTGCCAGCAGCCTTCCTCAGGGGTCCCCGGACGTGGAGCAGTACTTC.

This clone was counted a few times. The rearrangement uses TRBV5-4 and TRBJ1-2; 8 bases line up with TRBD1. Germline assignment: CDR1 SGHNT and CDR2 YYREEE (reference sequence). This CDR3 spans 15 amino acids. Trimming took 0 bases from V and 5 from J; bases not matched to a gene: 6. The CDR3 bases are TGTGCCAGCAGCTTGGACCCCGGACAGGGATATGGCTACACCTTC. It specifies CASSLDPGQGYGYTF.

The V gene is TRBV5-1, the J gene TRBJ2-7; D call uncertain. V was cut by 4 bases and J by 0 bases, with 14 bases left in between. This CDR3 has 15 residues. Germline CDR1 is SGHRS and CDR2 is YFSETQ. The CDR3 is CASSPLTGFSYEQYF. The CDR3 DNA is TGCGCCAGCAGCCCCTTAACGGGTTTCTCCTACGAGCAGTACTTC.

The chain links TRBV30 to TRBJ1-5; 8 nucleotides match TRBD1. Germline assignment: CDR1 GTSNPN and CDR2 SVGIG (reference sequence). This CDR3 is 13 amino acids long. V dropped 2 bases and J dropped 7; count of bases not matched to a gene: 4. CDR3 DNA: TGTGCCTGGAGTACAGGGGGTTACCAGCCCCAGCATTTT. Translating gives CAWSTGGYQPQHF.